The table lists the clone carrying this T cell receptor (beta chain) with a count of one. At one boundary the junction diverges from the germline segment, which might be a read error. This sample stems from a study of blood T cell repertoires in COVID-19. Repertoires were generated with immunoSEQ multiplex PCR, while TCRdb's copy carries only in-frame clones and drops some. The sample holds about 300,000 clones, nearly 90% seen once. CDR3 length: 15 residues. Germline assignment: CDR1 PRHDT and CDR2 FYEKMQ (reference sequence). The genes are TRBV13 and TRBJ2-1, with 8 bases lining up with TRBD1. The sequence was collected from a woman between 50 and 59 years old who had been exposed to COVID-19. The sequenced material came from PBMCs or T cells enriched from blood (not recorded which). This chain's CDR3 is CASTLGQGSYNEQFF. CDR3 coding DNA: TGTGCCAGCACCTTAGGACAGGGCTCCTACAATGAGCAGTTCTTC.